What follows are 30 T cell receptor beta chains derived from one specimen sequenced in a study of OX40 agonist ivuxolimab in advanced cancers. The protocol was immunoSEQ multiplex PCR, while the TCRdb copy is restricted to in-frame clones and leaves out a portion. The table lists roughly 58,000 clones, around 77% of them singletons. The material sequenced was CD4+ or CD8+ T cells sorted from blood, taken in a trial of the OX40 agonist ivuxolimab. The receptors derive from an adult with an advanced solid tumor such as melanoma, head and neck, liver or kidney cancer.

V is TRBV5-1 and J is TRBJ2-3, with D perhaps matching TRBD2 (6 bases). Germline V CDR1 and CDR2: SGHRS, YFSETQ. Trimming took 4 bases from V and 8 from J, leaving 8 bases between them. The CDR3 contains 11 residues. Here the CDR3 reads CASSISGTQYF. As DNA, the CDR3 is TGCGCCAGCAGCATTAGCGGTACGCAGTATTTT. Combining the CDR3 with reference TRBV5-1 and TRBJ2-3 gives the whole variable domain KAGVTQTPRYLIKTRGQQVTLSCSPISGHRSVSWYQQTPGQGLQFLFEYFSETQRNKGNFPGRFSGRQFSNSRSEMNVSTLELGDSALYLCASSISGTQYFGPGTRLTVL.

Comments on this clone: Within the sample, other DNA sequences also encode this same CDR3. The chain couples TRBV11-3 to TRBJ2-1; 8 bases map to TRBD1. J lost 9 bases, V lost 5 bases, and 9 bases had no gene match. Germline-derived CDR1 and CDR2 are SGHNT and YENEEA. The CDR3 is 14 amino acids. For the CDR3, the DNA is TGTGCCAGCAGCCCCGGGACAGGCGACGGTGAGCAGTTCTTC. It is translated as CASSPGTGDGEQFF.

This chain uses TRBV7-9 with TRBJ2-5; 7 positions agree with TRBD2. Per germline, CDR1 SEHNR and CDR2 FQNEAQ (reference sequence). J lost 4 bases, V lost 4 bases, and 6 bases had no gene match. The CDR3 has 14 amino acids. The CDR3 DNA reads as TGTGCCAGCAGCTCCAGGACGGGGGGAGAGACCCAGTACTTC. Residues: CASSSRTGGETQYF.

In its sample, this clone was seen once. The chain carries TRBV6-5 and TRBJ2-3; D is perhaps TRBD2 (5 bases). Per germline, CDR1 MNHEY and CDR2 SVGAGI. The V and J ends lost 5 bases and 10 bases respectively, with 19 bases between them. This CDR3 contains 14 residues. CDR3 nucleotide sequence: TGTGCCAGCAGTCCGGGCCCCTTCCGGGGATCGCAGTATTTT. Amino acid sequence: CASSPGPFRGSQYF.

The gene calls are TRBV4-3 and TRBJ1-2; D not resolved. CDR1 and CDR2 from the germline V gene are LGHNA and YSLEER. There are 15 residues in the CDR3. The germline V and J ends were trimmed by 0 bases and 1 base, with 9 bases remaining between them. As DNA, the CDR3 is TGCGCCAGCAGCCAAGACGCCGCTCTTAACTATGGCTACACCTTC. Encoded protein: CASSQDAALNYGYTF.

The V gene is TRBV11-2, the J gene TRBJ2-7; 8 positions match TRBD2. The CDR3 is 14 residues long. J lost 10 bases, V lost 1 base, and 9 bases had no gene match. Germline CDR1 SGHAT, CDR2 FQNNGV. CDR3: CASSLAAGAGKQYF. The CDR3 DNA sequence: TGTGCCAGCAGCTTAGCAGCGGGAGCAGGGAAACAGTACTTC. Together with reference TRBV11-2 and TRBJ2-7, the CDR3 gives the full variable domain: EAGVAQSPRYKIIEKRQSVAFWCNPISGHATLYWYQQILGQGPKLLIQFQNNGVVDDSQLPKDRFSAERLKGVDSTLKIQPAKLEDSAVYLCASSLAAGAGKQYFGPGTRLTVT.

This rearrangement joins TRBV7-2 to TRBJ1-1, with 7 bases identical to TRBD1. The J segment lost 6 bases and the V segment lost 5 bases, leaving 6 bases of the junction unmatched. This CDR3 has 13 amino acids. Germline V gene data show CDR1 as SGHTA and CDR2 as FQGNSA. The CDR3, as DNA: TGTGCCAGCAGCGAGCGACAGGGCTCTGAAGCTTTCTTT. It translates to CASSERQGSEAFF.

This chain uses TRBV27 with TRBJ1-5; D is possibly TRBD1 (5 bases). Trimming left V 3 bases short and J 2 bases short, with 23 bases between. The CDR3 runs to 19 residues. In germline, CDR1 is MNHEY, CDR2 SMNVEV (reference sequence). The CDR3 bases are TGTGCCAGCAGTTTCGATTTTGGGGGTTCCAGTGGGGGCAATCAGCCCCAGCATTTT. It translates to CASSFDFGGSSGGNQPQHF.

The chain has TRBV19 and TRBJ1-1, with TRBD1 as a possible D gene (5 bases). The CDR3 is made up of 16 amino acids. Per the germline V gene, CDR1 is LNHDA and CDR2 is SQIVND (reference sequence). V lost 9 bases, J lost 6 bases, and 26 bases lay in between. CDR3 in DNA: TGTGCCAGCCCCCCCATGGGCGCAGGGTTGAGCTCTGAAGCTTTCTTT. This translates into CASPPMGAGLSSEAFF.

This chain joins TRBV5-1 and TRBJ2-1; D tentatively reads TRBD1 or TRBD2 (5 bases each). V lost 0 bases and J 5 bases, leaving 27 bases between the germline ends. The CDR3 sequence is 20 residues long. Per germline, CDR1 SGHRS and CDR2 YFSETQ. The CDR3 region is CASSLDGEFAGAAQNNEQFF. Here the CDR3 DNA reads TGCGCCAGCAGCTTGGACGGGGAATTTGCCGGGGCGGCGCAGAACAATGAGCAGTTCTTC.

The rearrangement links TRBV7-9 to TRBJ1-1, with TRBD1 as a possible D gene (6 bases). Germline V lookup: CDR1 SEHNR, CDR2 FQNEAQ (reference sequence). The CDR3 is made up of 14 amino acids. V was cut by 3 bases and J by 1 base, with 9 bases left in between. As DNA, the CDR3 is TGTGCCAGCAGCTTGGGGGGCCGGAACACTGAAGCTTTCTTT. Its translation is CASSLGGRNTEAFF. Using reference TRBV7-9 and TRBJ1-1 for the parts outside the CDR3, the full variable domain is DTGVSQNPRHKITKRGQNVTFRCDPISEHNRLYWYRQTLGQGPEFLTYFQNEAQLEKSRLLSDRFSAERPKGSFSTLEIQRTEQGDSAMYLCASSLGGRNTEAFFGQGTRLTVV.

The chain links TRBV9 to TRBJ2-5; D possibly corresponds to TRBD2 (6 bases). The CDR3 extends over 14 amino acids. Germline V CDR1 and CDR2: SGDLS, YYNGEE. V lost 6 bases to trimming and J lost 9 bases, with 21 bases between them. The CDR3 nucleotides read TGTGCCAGCACCCGTGGGGGGAACGACGGGGCCCAGTACTTC. Its translation is CASTRGGNDGAQYF.

The V call is TRBV11-2, the J call TRBJ2-3; TRBD1 matches at 8 bases. The V segment lost 1 base and the J segment 2 bases; nucleotides outside the gene matches: 11. CDR1 is SGHAT and CDR2 is FQNNGV in the germline V gene. The CDR3 runs to 18 residues. The CDR3 nucleotides read TGTGCCAGCAGCTTAGCTCCCCTCGGGACAGGCCTCACAGATACGCAGTATTTT. Amino acid sequence: CASSLAPLGTGLTDTQYF.

The V gene is TRBV6-1, the J gene TRBJ1-4; TRBD1 might be the D (6 bases). From germline, CDR1 is MNHNS and CDR2 SASEGT. The V end was cut by 2 bases, the J end by 4 bases, with 14 bases between. The CDR3 loop spans 16 amino acids. CDR3 in DNA: TGTGCCAGCAGTGAACGTAAGGGGGGTTTTAATGAAAAACTGTTTTTT. It is translated as CASSERKGGFNEKLFF.

This clone was found once. The chain carries TRBV5-6 and TRBJ2-3, with 9 bases fitting TRBD1. The trim removed 3 bases at V and 2 bases at J, leaving 1 base unmatched. CDR1 SGHDT and CDR2 YYEEEE come from the germline V gene. This CDR3 is built from 14 residues. CDR3 nucleotide sequence: TGTGCCAGCAGCTGGGACAGGGTCACAGATACGCAGTATTTT. It yields the protein CASSWDRVTDTQYF.

The chain recombines TRBV5-1 with TRBJ2-3; perhaps TRBD1 as D (6 bases). Trimming removed 7 bases at V and 4 bases at J, with 13 bases between. The CDR3 is 13 amino acids. The germline gives CDR1 SGHRS, CDR2 YFSETQ. The CDR3 DNA reads TGCGCCAGCCTCGGACAGTCCCCAGATACGCAGTATTTT. Encoded protein: CASLGQSPDTQYF.

This clone was recorded once. J is TRBJ2-5 and V is TRBV2; no reliable D call. V was pared by 4 bases and J by 1 base, with 4 bases between. Per the germline V gene, CDR1 is SNHLY and CDR2 is FYNNEI. The CDR3 loop spans 12 amino acids. CDR3 coding DNA: TGTGCCAGCAGTGTTCTCCAAGAGACCCAGTACTTC. Amino acids: CASSVLQETQYF.

The V call is TRBV15, the J call TRBJ1-1; 8 bases agree with TRBD1. The V and J ends lost 1 base and 4 bases, in that order; junction bases with no gene match: 5. The CDR3 extends over 15 amino acids. Germline CDR1 reads LNHNV; CDR2 reads YYDKDF (reference sequence). The CDR3 sequence: CATSRVTGAFTEAFF. The CDR3 DNA reads TGTGCCACCAGCAGAGTGACAGGGGCATTCACTGAAGCTTTCTTT.

The chain is built from TRBV29-1 and TRBJ2-1, with D possibly called TRBD1 or TRBD2 (6 bases each). V was shortened by 0 bases and J by 5 bases, with 14 bases between the two germline ends. CDR3 length: 15 residues. Germline loops: CDR1 SQVTM, CDR2 ANQGSEA. In DNA, the CDR3 is TGCAGCGTTGAAGATGTACAGGGAGGTAACAATGAGCAGTTCTTC. Encoded protein: CSVEDVQGGNNEQFF.

The chain employs TRBV5-6 and TRBJ2-1, with 14 nucleotides matching TRBD2. The V segment lost 4 bases and the J segment 6 bases; nucleotides outside the gene matches: 15. This CDR3 is built from 19 residues. The germline gives CDR1 SGHDT, CDR2 YYEEEE. CDR3 nucleotides: TGTGCCAGCAGCCGACTAGCGGGAGGGCCCTATCCCTTTTTCAATGAGCAGTTCTTC. Its translation is CASSRLAGGPYPFFNEQFF.

V usage is TRBV9 and J usage is TRBJ1-3, with 7 bases aligning to TRBD1. The CDR3 is 16 amino acids. Germline V CDR1 and CDR2: SGDLS, YYNGEE. Losses at the gene ends were 4 bases for V and 0 bases for J; bases not matched to a gene: 7. As DNA, the CDR3 is TGTGCCAGCAGCTCCCGGACAGGCCTCTCTGGAAACACCATATATTTT. Translated, it gives CASSSRTGLSGNTIYF. Full variable domain (remainder filled in from reference TRBV9 and TRBJ1-3): DSGVTQTPKHLITATGQRVTLRCSPRSGDLSVYWYQQSLDQGLQFLIQYYNGEERAKGNILERFSAQQFPDLHSELNLSSLELGDSALYFCASSSRTGLSGNTIYFGEGSWLTVV.

The chain couples TRBV2 to TRBJ2-5, with TRBD1 matching over 9 bases. CDR1 and CDR2 (germline): SNHLY, FYNNEI. The CDR3 is 14 residues long. After removal of 6 bases from V and 5 bases from J, the junction contained 7 bases not matched to a gene. As DNA, the CDR3 is TGTGCCAGCAGCCAACAGGGGGCGGGGGAGACCCAGTACTTC. It codes for CASSQQGAGETQYF.

A word on this clone: Within the sample, other DNA sequences also encode this same CDR3. The J gene is TRBJ1-2, the V gene TRBV5-1; D perhaps matches TRBD1 (6 bases). Germline V gene sequence: CDR1 SGHRS, CDR2 YFSETQ. This CDR3 contains 15 residues. Trimming removed 0 bases from V and 0 bases from J, with 9 bases in between. CDR3 amino acids: CASSLAEGANYGYTF. The CDR3 DNA sequence: TGCGCCAGCAGCTTGGCTGAGGGGGCTAACTATGGCTACACCTTC.

This chain uses TRBV6-5 with TRBJ1-2; no clear D gene. Deletions cut 4 bases from V and 8 bases from J, with 14 bases between. Germline-derived CDR1 and CDR2 are MNHEY and SVGAGI. The CDR3 is 13 amino acids. CDR3 protein: CASSSSPEGGYTF. The CDR3 DNA follows: TGTGCCAGCAGTTCTTCCCCGGAAGGGGGCTACACCTTC.

This clone has a single count. V gene TRBV28 combines with J gene TRBJ2-3; D is undetermined. Trimming pared 2 bases from V and 3 bases from J, leaving 3 bases between. Germline V lookup: CDR1 MDHEN, CDR2 SYDVKM. The CDR3 runs 12 residues. The CDR3, as DNA: TGTGCCAGCAGTTTAAAGACAGATACGCAGTATTTT. Translation gives CASSLKTDTQYF.

This clone was counted between two and nine times. This chain connects TRBV2 to TRBJ1-5; 9 bases map to TRBD1. The length of the CDR3 is 12 residues. The junction had 2 bases not matched to a gene; V was cut back by 8 bases and J by 6 bases. Per the germline V gene, CDR1 is SNHLY and CDR2 is FYNNEI. CDR3 coding DNA: TGTGCCAGCGGGGACAGGGCTCAGCCCCAGCATTTT. Translated: CASGDRAQPQHF. Complete variable domain (other parts from reference TRBV2 and TRBJ1-5): EPEVTQTPSHQVTQMGQEVILRCVPISNHLYFYWYRQILGQKVEFLVSFYNNEISEKSEIFDDQFSVERPDGSNFTLKIRSTKLEDSAMYFCASGDRAQPQHFGDGTRLSIL.

CDR3 nucleotide sequence: TGTGCCAGCAGTGAATGGGAAGGGGGTTATAATTCACCCCTCCACTTT. This translates into CASSEWEGGYNSPLHF. The gene calls are TRBV2 and TRBJ1-6, with D possibly TRBD1 on 6 matching bases. The CDR3 is made up of 16 amino acids. Trimming cost V 2 bases and J 4 bases, with 12 bases left between them. From germline, CDR1 is SNHLY and CDR2 FYNNEI.

As regards this clone: In this CDR3 the conserved last residue, phenylalanine or tryptophan, is missing, so a read error is likely. This chain joins TRBV7-2 and TRBJ2-2, with 7 bases identical to TRBD1. Trimming removed 4 bases from V and 0 bases from J; junction bases left unmatched: 8. Germline assignment: CDR1 SGHTA and CDR2 FQGNSA. The CDR3 contains 17 residues. The CDR3 protein is CASSYSRTGSNTGELFS. CDR3 coding DNA: TGTGCCAGCAGCTACAGCCGGACAGGCTCGAACACCGGGGAGCTGTTTTCT.

The chain links TRBV7-6 to TRBJ1-1, with D possibly TRBD1 on 5 matching bases. With 1 base removed from V and 0 bases from J, the gap between germline ends came to 12 bases. Germline CDR1 SGHVS, CDR2 FNYEAQ. The CDR3 has 16 residues. The CDR3 region has the DNA TGTGCCAGCAGCTTAGGTTGGGGCGGGGTGAACACTGAAGCTTTCTTT. It specifies CASSLGWGGVNTEAFF.

The chain combines TRBV7-2 with TRBJ1-2, with 7 bases aligning to TRBD1. V lost 5 bases to trimming and J lost 4 bases; unmatched junction nucleotides: 13. The germline gives CDR1 SGHTA, CDR2 FQGNSA. CDR3 length: 16 amino acids. Here the CDR3 DNA reads TGTGCCAGCAGCCTTAAAGGGGACAGAGTGATCTATGGCTACACCTTC. Its protein is CASSLKGDRVIYGYTF.